One and the same sample provided the 17 T cell receptor beta chains below, sequenced in a study of cytomegalovirus exposure and HLA in healthy donors. The PCR ran on 60 Vbeta and 13 Jbeta primers. The table came from immunoSEQ multiplex PCR; TCRdb's copy has only in-frame clones and leaves some out. The table includes under 200,000 clones, 81% detected once. Material for sequencing was PBMCs. The receptors come from a woman between 50 and 59 years old in good health and CMV-seronegative.

This clone has a handful of counts. The chain combines TRBV5-1 with TRBJ2-7; weak D call: TRBD2 (5 bases). Germline CDR1 and CDR2: SGHRS and YFSETQ. CDR3 length: 15 amino acids. V lost 0 bases, J lost 2 bases, and 12 bases lay in between. In DNA, the CDR3 is TGCGCCAGCAGCTTGGCCCCGGGAAATACCTACGAGCAGTACTTC. The encoded protein is CASSLAPGNTYEQYF. The full variable domain, with the rest looked up from reference TRBV5-1 and TRBJ2-7, is KAGVTQTPRYLIKTRGQQVTLSCSPISGHRSVSWYQQTPGQGLQFLFEYFSETQRNKGNFPGRFSGRQFSNSRSEMNVSTLELGDSALYLCASSLAPGNTYEQYFGPGTRLTVT.

This clone was detected a few times. This sequence joins TRBV5-1 and TRBJ2-5; 9 bases map to TRBD1. V was clipped by 0 bases and J by 4 bases; unmatched bases: 4. This CDR3 has 15 residues. The V gene's germline CDR1 is SGHRS and CDR2 YFSETQ. CDR3 protein: CASSLAGTGRETQYF. In DNA, the CDR3 is TGCGCCAGCAGCTTGGCCGGGACAGGGAGAGAGACCCAGTACTTC.

This chain links TRBV11-2 with TRBJ2-2, with 9 bases lining up with TRBD2. This CDR3 contains 18 residues. Trimming removed 2 bases from V and 4 bases from J; junction bases left unmatched: 11. CDR1 is SGHAT and CDR2 is FQNNGV in the germline V gene. The CDR3, as DNA: TGTGCCAGCAGCTTACCAACGGCGGGAGGGCGCAGCACCGGGGAGCTGTTTTTT. Its translation is CASSLPTAGGRSTGELFF.

The genes are TRBV7-2 and TRBJ1-5; D gene unclear. Germline values: CDR1 SGHTA, CDR2 FQGNSA. This CDR3 contains 15 residues. The germline V and J ends were trimmed by 5 bases and 4 bases, with 15 bases remaining between them. The CDR3: CASSVAGTDNQPQHF. The CDR3 DNA is TGTGCCAGCAGCGTTGCCGGAACAGATAATCAGCCCCAGCATTTT.

The chain is built from TRBV7-2 and TRBJ1-1; D is undetermined. Per germline, CDR1 SGHTA and CDR2 FQGNSA. Trimming took off 1 base at V and 10 bases at J, with 10 bases between the two ends. This CDR3 has 12 residues. The CDR3 DNA follows: TGTGCCAGCAGCTTAGGAGACAAGGCAGCTTTCTTT. Protein: CASSLGDKAAFF.

CDR3 bases: TGTGCCAGCAGCCCTGGACTAGCGGGACCACGCACAGATACGCAGTATTTT. Residues: CASSPGLAGPRTDTQYF. The genes are TRBV7-2 and TRBJ2-3; 12 positions match TRBD2. V shed 5 bases, J shed 1 base, and the junction held 7 bases outside the gene matches. The germline gives CDR1 SGHTA, CDR2 FQGNSA. The CDR3 covers 17 residues. Full variable domain (remainder filled in from reference TRBV7-2 and TRBJ2-3): GAGVSQSPSNKVTEKGKDVELRCDPISGHTALYWYRQSLGQGLEFLIYFQGNSAPDKSGLPSDRFSAERTGGSVSTLTIQRTQQEDSAVYLCASSPGLAGPRTDTQYFGPGTRLTVL.

The J gene is TRBJ2-2, the V gene TRBV7-2; D is perhaps TRBD1 (5 bases). Germline lookup yields CDR1 SGHTA and CDR2 FQGNSA. Trimming shortened V by 1 base and J by 6 bases, and 9 bases separated the two germline ends. The CDR3 has 14 residues. CDR3 in DNA: TGTGCCAGCAGCTTAGAGGCACAGGCCGGGGAGCTGTTTTTT. Protein product: CASSLEAQAGELFF.

CDR3 DNA sequence: TGTGCCAGCAGCACCGACAGGGGGCGGTTCGAGACCCAGTACTTC. Protein product: CASSTDRGRFETQYF. The chain is built from TRBV6-5 and TRBJ2-5, with TRBD1 identical over 10 bases. This CDR3 region has 15 residues. Germline lookup yields CDR1 MNHEY and CDR2 SVGAGI. The V segment lost 6 bases and the J segment 5 bases; nucleotides outside the gene matches: 9.

The V call is TRBV28, the J call TRBJ1-1; D is unresolved. Germline CDR1 is MDHEN and CDR2 is SYDVKM. This CDR3 has 14 amino acids. V lost 4 bases and J lost 4, with 13 bases in between. The CDR3 here is CASSSTGEITEAFF. The CDR3 DNA follows: TGTGCCAGCAGTTCGACCGGGGAAATCACTGAAGCTTTCTTT.

The chain uses TRBV4-3 and TRBJ2-3; D unresolved. This CDR3 region has 14 residues. Trimming removed 2 bases from V and 2 bases from J, with 8 bases in between. The germline V gene has CDR1 LGHNA and CDR2 YSLEER. The DNA of the CDR3 is TGCGCCAGCAGCCAACGCGGAGACACAGATACGCAGTATTTT. It yields the protein CASSQRGDTDTQYF.

The V and J genes are TRBV2 and TRBJ2-2, with D possibly being TRBD1 (6 bases). The ends were cut back, 4 bases at V and 4 bases at J, with 10 bases in the middle. Germline V gene sequence: CDR1 SNHLY, CDR2 FYNNEI. The CDR3 has 14 residues. The CDR3, as DNA: TGTGCCAGCAGTGGACAGGTGTTCACCGGGGAGCTGTTTTTT. It specifies CASSGQVFTGELFF.

As for this clone: Since the CDR3 does not end with the conserved phenylalanine or tryptophan, this likely comes from a read error. The chain has TRBV5-4 and TRBJ2-7; 8 bases align to TRBD1. CDR1 is SGHNT, CDR2 YYREEE, per germline (reference sequence). Trimming at V came to 0 bases and at J to 3 bases, leaving 2 bases not matched to a gene. This CDR3 has 14 amino acids. This chain's CDR3 is CASSLGTGNYEQYL. The CDR3 nucleotides are TGTGCCAGCAGCTTGGGGACAGGGAACTACGAGCAGTACCTC.

V gene TRBV20-1 combines with J gene TRBJ2-2, with no clear D. Germline values: CDR1 DFQATT, CDR2 SNEGSKA (reference sequence). Trimming removed 1 base at V and 6 bases at J, with 3 bases between. The CDR3 length is 11 residues. The CDR3: CSARGPGELFF. CDR3 DNA sequence: TGCAGTGCTAGAGGGCCCGGGGAGCTGTTTTTT.

J is TRBJ1-1 and V is TRBV7-2, with D possibly matching TRBD1 (5 bases). V lost 5 bases and J lost 7, with 8 bases in between. The germline CDR1 and CDR2 sequences are SGHTA and FQGNSA. This CDR3 spans 11 amino acids. The CDR3 is CASSRGVEAFF. In DNA, the CDR3 is TGTGCCAGCAGCCGGGGGGTTGAAGCTTTCTTT.

This chain joins TRBV28 and TRBJ2-7; 9 nucleotides agree with TRBD1. Germline CDR1 reads MDHEN; CDR2 reads SYDVKM. V lost 6 bases, J lost 3 bases, and 3 bases stayed unmatched. The length of the CDR3 is 13 residues. The CDR3 nucleotides read TGTGCCAGCAGAAGGACAGGGGACTACGAGCAGTACTTC. This codes for CASRRTGDYEQYF.

This sequence joins TRBV10-1 and TRBJ2-1; D gene uncertain. With 6 bases removed from V and 0 bases from J, the gap between germline ends came to 6 bases. Germline assignment: CDR1 WNHNN and CDR2 SYGVQD (reference sequence). The CDR3 loop spans 13 amino acids. CDR3 in amino acids: CASSEHSYNEQFF. CDR3 nucleotide sequence: TGCGCCAGCAGCGAACACTCCTACAATGAGCAGTTCTTC.

J is TRBJ2-5 and V is TRBV11-3; TRBD2 matches 8 bases. Unmatched junction bases numbered 10, after V lost 8 bases and J lost 5 bases. CDR1 is SGHNT, CDR2 YENEEA, per germline. The CDR3 runs to 14 residues. DNA for the CDR3: TGTGCCAGCGGCCCGGGGGGGATATCGGAGACCCAGTACTTC. It translates to CASGPGGISETQYF.